Listed here are 24 T cell receptor beta chains from one sample, sequenced in a study of T cell changes during pregnancy in multiple sclerosis (dated by TCRdb to the late 2010s). Libraries were prepared through the immunoSEQ multiplex PCR assay. The immuneACCESS repertoire file appears here via TCRdb, limited to in-frame rearrangements. These files lack a portion of the clones; in checked studies, under half of the deficit traces to unresolved V genes, and the cause of the others is not known. The sample has about 38,000 clones on record, about nine tenths of them singletons. The ten largest clones add up to 0.3% to 0.4% of the sample. This sample comprised CD4+ T cells from peripheral blood mononuclear cells, obtained in the third trimester of pregnancy. The receptors originated from a female donor in good health, enrolled as a control in a pregnancy study.

This clone was counted a single time. The chain joins TRBV5-1 to TRBJ2-5; 9 bases agree with TRBD2. This CDR3 has 16 residues. V shed 0 bases, J shed 5 bases, and the junction held 8 bases outside the gene matches. The V gene's germline CDR1 is SGHRS and CDR2 YFSETQ. CDR3 region: CASSLAPREGHETQYF. The CDR3 DNA follows: TGCGCCAGCAGCTTGGCTCCGCGGGAGGGCCACGAGACCCAGTACTTC.

This sequence joins TRBV7-2 and TRBJ1-1; tentative D call: TRBD1 (6 bases). There are 13 residues in the CDR3. Deletions cut 3 bases from V and 7 bases from J, with 12 bases between. Germline CDR1 SGHTA, CDR2 FQGNSA. The CDR3: CASSFDRQNEAFF. In DNA, the CDR3 is TGTGCCAGCAGCTTCGACAGGCAGAATGAAGCTTTCTTT.

This clone has a single count. The rearrangement joins TRBV7-2 to TRBJ2-3; D may be TRBD2 (5 bases). The CDR3 covers 15 residues. Germline loops: CDR1 SGHTA, CDR2 FQGNSA. Trimming shortened V by 4 bases and J by 6 bases, and 17 bases separated the two germline ends. CDR3 protein: CASSSLATKSDTQYF. The CDR3 bases are TGTGCCAGCAGCTCCTTAGCGACTAAATCGGATACGCAGTATTTT.

V gene TRBV2 combines with J gene TRBJ2-2; the D gene is possibly TRBD1 (5 bases). CDR1 is SNHLY, CDR2 FYNNEI, per germline. The CDR3 covers 15 residues. The V and J ends lost 7 bases and 5 bases respectively, with 17 bases between them. CDR3 protein: CASMIGAGRTGELFF. Written as DNA, the CDR3 is TGTGCCAGCATGATAGGGGCCGGTAGAACCGGGGAGCTGTTTTTT.

The chain employs TRBV27 and TRBJ2-2; 12 nucleotides match TRBD2. The CDR3 is 15 amino acids. V gave up 4 bases and J gave up 8 bases; unmatched junction bases: 5. Germline CDR1 MNHEY, CDR2 SMNVEV (reference sequence). The CDR3 protein is CASSSSLAGGGELFF. In DNA, the CDR3 is TGTGCCAGCAGTTCATCACTAGCGGGAGGAGGGGAGCTGTTTTTT.

This rearrangement joins TRBV5-4 to TRBJ2-4; 8 bases fit TRBD1. This CDR3 has 14 residues. V trimming: 0 bases; J trimming: 6 bases; junction bases outside the gene matches: 2. Per germline, CDR1 SGHNT and CDR2 YYREEE (reference sequence). Here the CDR3 reads CASSLDGQGNIQYF. CDR3 nucleotides: TGTGCCAGCAGCTTGGATGGACAGGGAAACATTCAGTACTTC.

The V call is TRBV4-1, the J call TRBJ2-7; perhaps TRBD2 as D (6 bases). The V gene's germline CDR1 is MGHRA and CDR2 YSYEKL. Trimming took 3 bases from V and 9 from J, leaving 15 bases between them. This CDR3 has 13 amino acids. As DNA, the CDR3 is TGCGCCAGCAGCCAGAACTACCAGGGAGGGCAGTACTTC. Amino acid sequence: CASSQNYQGGQYF.

V is TRBV5-3 and J is TRBJ1-1; tentatively, D is TRBD1 (5 bases). TRBV5-3 is filed as an ORF, its function uncertain. The CDR3 is made up of 14 amino acids. The germline V and J ends were trimmed by 1 base and 7 bases, with 14 bases remaining between them. CDR3 sequence (DNA): TGTGCCAGAAGCTTGAGGGGTGTGCTTTTTGAAGCTTTCTTT. Its translation: CARSLRGVLFEAFF.

The chain recombines TRBV7-2 with TRBJ1-1; no clear D. This CDR3 is 14 amino acids long. CDR1 and CDR2 (germline): SGHTA, FQGNSA. V lost 5 bases, J lost 7 bases, and 17 bases lay in between. CDR3 in amino acids: CASSAQRQTLEAFF. In DNA form, the CDR3 reads TGTGCCAGCAGCGCCCAGAGGCAAACCCTTGAAGCTTTCTTT.

The sample holds a few counts of this clone. The genes are TRBV7-9 and TRBJ2-1; no clear D gene. Germline loops: CDR1 SEHNR, CDR2 FQNEAQ (reference sequence). The CDR3 runs 12 residues. The V gene lost 5 bases and the J gene lost 6 bases, with 8 bases spanning the gap. The CDR3 sequence: CASSPPRNEQFF. Written as DNA, the CDR3 is TGTGCCAGCAGCCCCCCTCGCAATGAGCAGTTCTTC.

This sequence joins TRBV30 and TRBJ1-2; 7 bases are shared with TRBD1. CDR1 and CDR2 from the germline V gene are GTSNPN and SVGIG (reference sequence). This CDR3 contains 15 residues. Trimming removed 2 bases from V and 2 bases from J; junction bases left unmatched: 8. The DNA for the CDR3 is TGTGCCTGGAGTCCGCGGACAGGTTGGAACTATGGCTACACCTTC. As protein: CAWSPRTGWNYGYTF.

CDR3 region: CASRGGSSGYTF. CDR3 coding DNA: TGTGCCAGCAGGGGCGGGTCGAGTGGCTACACCTTC. V and J are TRBV27 and TRBJ1-2, with D unclear. This CDR3 is built from 12 residues. Germline values: CDR1 MNHEY, CDR2 SMNVEV (reference sequence). Trimming shortened V by 6 bases and J by 7 bases, and 12 bases separated the two germline ends.

This clone appeared once. This chain joins TRBV29-1 and TRBJ1-2, with TRBD1 matching over 10 bases. V trimming: 6 bases; J trimming: 2 bases; junction bases outside the gene matches: 3. CDR1 SQVTM and CDR2 ANQGSEA come from the germline V gene. This CDR3 has 13 residues. The CDR3 DNA follows: TGCAGCGTGGGGACAGGGGCCAACTATGGCTACACCTTC. The encoded protein is CSVGTGANYGYTF.

This clone occurred once. V usage is TRBV5-8 and J usage is TRBJ1-3, with a tentative D call TRBD1 (5 bases). The CDR3 contains 15 residues. V was clipped by 4 bases and J by 0 bases, with 11 bases between them. Germline V gene sequence: CDR1 SGHTS, CDR2 YDEGEE. CDR3 amino acids: CASSGRQHSGNTIYF. As DNA, the CDR3 is TGTGCCAGCAGCGGTCGACAGCACTCTGGAAACACCATATATTTT.

CDR3 loop: CASSVDGTDNSPLHF. CDR3 DNA: TGTGCCAGCAGCGTAGACGGGACAGATAATTCACCCCTCCACTTT. The chain uses TRBV9 and TRBJ1-6, with 7 nucleotides matching TRBD1. Germline V lookup: CDR1 SGDLS, CDR2 YYNGEE. CDR3 length: 15 amino acids. After removal of 0 bases from V and 5 bases from J, the junction contained 2 bases not matched to a gene.

This clone appeared once. J is TRBJ2-5 and V is TRBV7-8; 8 positions match TRBD2. Unmatched junction bases numbered 8, after V lost 3 bases and J lost 5 bases. From germline, CDR1 is SGHVS and CDR2 FQNEAQ. This CDR3 has 15 amino acids. The CDR3 DNA follows: TGTGCCAGCAGCTTCCTGACTAGCGAATTCGAGACCCAGTACTTC. Translating gives CASSFLTSEFETQYF. Complete variable domain (other parts from reference TRBV7-8 and TRBJ2-5): GAGVSQSPRYKVAKRGQDVALRCDPISGHVSLFWYQQALGQGPEFLTYFQNEAQLDKSGLPSDRFFAERPEGSVSTLKIQRTQQEDSAVYLCASSFLTSEFETQYFGPGTRLLVL.

V and J are TRBV7-9 and TRBJ1-1; D uncertain. Trimming cost V 4 bases and J 2 bases, with 8 bases left between them. The CDR3 covers 13 residues. Germline CDR1 reads SEHNR; CDR2 reads FQNEAQ (reference sequence). The CDR3 loop reads CASSYSINTEAFF. The CDR3, as DNA: TGTGCCAGCAGCTATTCTATTAACACTGAAGCTTTCTTT.

The J gene is TRBJ2-5, the V gene TRBV19; 9 bases are a match to TRBD2. Per germline, CDR1 LNHDA and CDR2 SQIVND (reference sequence). This CDR3 has 14 residues. The V segment lost 5 bases and the J segment 5 bases; nucleotides outside the gene matches: 6. Here the CDR3 reads CASSLVSGRETQYF. The CDR3 DNA reads TGTGCCAGTAGTCTCGTCAGCGGGAGGGAGACCCAGTACTTC.

This clone has only one observation. The CDR3 DNA follows: TGTGCCAGCAGGACAACAGGGTCAGATACGCAGTATTTT. Its translation is CASRTTGSDTQYF. This rearrangement joins TRBV5-5 to TRBJ2-3; possibly TRBD1 for D (6 bases). Germline CDR1 SGHKS, CDR2 YYEKEE (reference sequence). This CDR3 has 13 amino acids. Trimming took off 5 bases at V and 4 bases at J, with 11 bases between the two ends.

V and J are TRBV7-2 and TRBJ2-7; 7 bases agree with TRBD2. The J segment lost 1 base and the V segment lost 0 bases, leaving 3 bases of the junction unmatched. The CDR3 extends over 15 amino acids. CDR1 is SGHTA, CDR2 FQGNSA, per germline. CDR3 amino acids: CASSLASGPSYEQYF. As DNA, the CDR3 is TGTGCCAGCAGCTTAGCTAGCGGGCCGTCCTACGAGCAGTACTTC.

The chain is built from TRBV11-2 and TRBJ2-6; tentative D call: TRBD2 (6 bases). The length of the CDR3 is 17 residues. The V end was cut by 2 bases, the J end by 1 base, with 12 bases between. Germline CDR1 reads SGHAT; CDR2 reads FQNNGV. DNA for the CDR3: TGTGCCAGCAGCTTAAGGGTGGCGGGGTCTGGGGCCAACGTCCTGACTTTC. It yields the protein CASSLRVAGSGANVLTF.

The J gene is TRBJ1-1, the V gene TRBV27; 9 nucleotides align to TRBD1. Germline V gene sequence: CDR1 MNHEY, CDR2 SMNVEV (reference sequence). This CDR3 has 17 amino acids. With 4 bases clipped from V and 0 bases from J, the junction kept 9 bases outside the gene matches. CDR3 sequence: CASSSATGTGLNTEAFF. CDR3 DNA: TGTGCCAGCAGTTCCGCAACCGGGACAGGGTTGAACACTGAAGCTTTCTTT.

The genes are TRBV18 and TRBJ2-4; D is possibly TRBD2 (5 bases). Deletions cut 1 base from V and 8 bases from J, with 9 bases between. This CDR3 region has 13 residues. Looked up from germline, CDR1 is KGHSH and CDR2 is LQKENI. The CDR3 region has the DNA TGTGCCAGCTCACCACATTTCGGGGACATTCAGTACTTC. Amino acids: CASSPHFGDIQYF.

The V gene is TRBV7-3, the J gene TRBJ2-7; D is possibly TRBD1 (5 bases). The germline V gene encodes CDR1 SGHTA and CDR2 FQGTGA. V lost 5 bases and J lost 2, with 13 bases in between. The CDR3 has 14 residues. CDR3 residues: CASSPGRNTYEQYF. The CDR3 region has the DNA TGTGCCAGCAGCCCAGGGCGCAACACCTACGAGCAGTACTTC.